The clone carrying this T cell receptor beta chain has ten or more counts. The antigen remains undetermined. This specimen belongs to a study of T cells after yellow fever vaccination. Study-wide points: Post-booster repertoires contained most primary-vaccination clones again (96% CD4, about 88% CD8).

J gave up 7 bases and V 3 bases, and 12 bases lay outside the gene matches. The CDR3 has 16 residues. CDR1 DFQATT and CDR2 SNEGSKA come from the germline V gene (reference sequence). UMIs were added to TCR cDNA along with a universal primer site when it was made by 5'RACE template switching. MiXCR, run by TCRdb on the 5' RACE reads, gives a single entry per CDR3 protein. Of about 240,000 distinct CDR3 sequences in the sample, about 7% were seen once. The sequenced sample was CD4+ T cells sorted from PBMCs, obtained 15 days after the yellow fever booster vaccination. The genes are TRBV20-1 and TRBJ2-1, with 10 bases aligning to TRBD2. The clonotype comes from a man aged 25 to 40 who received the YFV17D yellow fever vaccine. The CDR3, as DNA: TGCAGTGCTAGGGTCCGCTCTAGCGGGAGAGGTAATGAGCAGTTCTTC. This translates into CSARVRSSGRGNEQFF.